This T cell receptor (beta chain) comes out of a study of Ad26.COV2.S vaccination and SARS-CoV-2 variants. Turning to the study itself: Intramuscular Ad26.COV2.S at 5x10^10 or 1x10^11 viral particles. Points from the study as a whole: Quantification of TCR breadth and depth may have yielded underestimates of total T cell responses. Spike-specific CD8+ and CD4+ T cell responses reportedly showed substantial breadth after vaccination.

Worth noting for this clone: Its antigen is as yet unknown.

Using immunoSEQ multiplex PCR, the repertoire was profiled, and TCRdb retains in-frame clones only, with some absent. The data hold some 420,000 clones, with approximately 90% observed a single time. As for treatment: around 19 received Ad26.COV2.S at low or high dose, single or two shots; a few received placebo; per-sample allocation not given. Material that was analyzed had been drawn on day 63 after the first vaccine or placebo injection. The TCR sequence derives from a person between 18 and 65 years old who received the Ad26.COV2.S COVID-19 vaccine or a placebo. Source: peripheral blood, taken in a trial of Ad26.COV2.S vaccine versus placebo.

The CDR3 bases are TGTGCCAGTAGTGTGGGGACGGGCTACGAGCAGTACTTC. Amino acid sequence: CASSVGTGYEQYF. This sequence joins TRBV19 and TRBJ2-7; either TRBD1 or TRBD2 may fit D (5 bases each). The V gene lost 5 bases and the J gene lost 3 bases, with 11 bases spanning the gap. This CDR3 contains 13 residues. From germline, CDR1 is LNHDA and CDR2 SQIVND (reference sequence).